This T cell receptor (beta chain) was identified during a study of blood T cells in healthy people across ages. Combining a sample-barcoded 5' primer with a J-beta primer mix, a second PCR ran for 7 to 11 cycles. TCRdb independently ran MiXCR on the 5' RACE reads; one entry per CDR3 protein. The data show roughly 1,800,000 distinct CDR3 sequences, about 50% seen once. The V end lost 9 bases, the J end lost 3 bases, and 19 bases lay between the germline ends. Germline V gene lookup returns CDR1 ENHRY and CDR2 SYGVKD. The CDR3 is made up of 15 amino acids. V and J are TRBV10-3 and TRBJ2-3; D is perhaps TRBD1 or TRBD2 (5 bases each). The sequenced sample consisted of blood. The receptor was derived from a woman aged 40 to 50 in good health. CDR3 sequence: CAIMAGTPMTDTQYF. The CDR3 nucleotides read TGTGCCATTATGGCCGGGACCCCCATGACAGATACGCAGTATTTT.